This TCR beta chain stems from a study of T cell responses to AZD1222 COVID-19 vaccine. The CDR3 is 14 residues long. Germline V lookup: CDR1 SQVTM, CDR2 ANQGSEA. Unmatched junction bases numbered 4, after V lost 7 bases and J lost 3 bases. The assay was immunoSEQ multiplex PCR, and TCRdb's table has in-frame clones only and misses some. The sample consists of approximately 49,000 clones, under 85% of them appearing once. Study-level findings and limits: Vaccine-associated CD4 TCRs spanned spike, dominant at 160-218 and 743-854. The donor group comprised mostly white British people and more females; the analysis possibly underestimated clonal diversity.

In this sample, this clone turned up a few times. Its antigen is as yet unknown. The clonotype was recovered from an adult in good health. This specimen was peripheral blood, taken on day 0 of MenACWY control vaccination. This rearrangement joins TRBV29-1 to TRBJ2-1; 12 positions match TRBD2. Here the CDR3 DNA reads TGCAGCGGGACTAGCGGGACATACTACAATGAGCAGTTCTTC. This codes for CSGTSGTYYNEQFF.